This T cell receptor (beta chain) originates from a study of shared clonotypes between healthy human individuals. Deep was the level at which the assay was run. Measured with immunoSEQ multiplex PCR; TCRdb has only the in-frame clones, and not every one. This sample has roughly 2.2 million clones, with around 92% found just once. Overall study results and limits: Generation of non-shared clonotypes was less probable than generation of clonotypes shared by all four donors. Larger estimated richness was generally recorded for naive subsets relative to memory subsets.

Details on this clone: The antigen is undetermined. Within the sample, other DNA sequences also encode this same CDR3.

CDR1 is SGHNT and CDR2 is YYREEE in the germline V gene (reference sequence). The CDR3 sequence is 12 residues long. V lost 2 bases, J lost 6 bases, and 7 bases lay in between. The chain couples TRBV5-4 to TRBJ2-3; D uncertain. Sequenced sample: naive CD4+ T cells from PBMCs. As for subset: CD45RA+ positively selected. This receptor was identified in a man between 18 and 35 years old in good health. Some clones in this sample may be carry-over from other donors' samples. CDR3 DNA: TGTGCCAGCAGCTTCCTAGGCGATACGCAGTATTTT. The encoded protein is CASSFLGDTQYF.